This T cell receptor (beta chain) emerged from a study of response to subunit inactivated influenza vaccine. Study-level findings and limits: The authors put forward the suggestion that each seasonal influenza vaccination may bring in only a limited number of new T cells.

TCRdb reprocessed the RT-PCR reads with MiXCR, giving one entry per CDR3 protein. The sample shows about half a million distinct CDR3 sequences, approximately 11% of them seen only once. Germline V gene sequence: CDR1 MDHEN, CDR2 SYDVKM. This CDR3 has 14 amino acids. Trimming left V 11 bases short and J 0 bases short, with 16 bases between. This clonotype has only a few counts. Its target is unknown. The sequence was obtained from a man aged 50 to 60 who received an inactivated influenza vaccine. This sample comprised PBMCs from blood, obtained roughly 6 weeks after vaccination. This chain connects TRBV28 to TRBJ1-2; the D gene is possibly TRBD1 (6 bases). In DNA form, the CDR3 reads TGTGCCTCCAAGGGGGTGGGAGCTAACTATGGCTACACCTTC. This sequence encodes CASKGVGANYGYTF.